This paragraph covers one T cell receptor beta chain sequence. Its antigen is undetermined. V dropped 6 bases and J dropped 7; count of bases not matched to a gene: 6. Germline values: CDR1 SGHVS, CDR2 FNYEAQ. There are 14 residues in the CDR3. The sample is drawn from a study of glioma-infiltrating T cells. Study background: Presurgical dexamethasone in glioma patients lasted six or fewer days. Study-wide points: Tissue and blood shared very few CDR3 sequences. Non-neoplastic patients had below-expected tissue-blood divergence, while all gliomas exceeded expectation.

Amplification of TCR alpha and beta CDR3 regions from RNA used iRepertoire nested multiplex PCR. TCRdb re-called the multiplex PCR reads through MiXCR, storing one row per CDR3 protein. The top ten hold around 13% of the sample, which has 400,000 or so distinct CDR3 sequences, 35% to 45% seen once. The origin of this receptor is a human donor with low-grade glioma or glioblastoma, undergoing nonglioma brain surgery, or in good health (not recorded which). The chain has TRBV7-6 and TRBJ2-7; 13 bases map to TRBD2. Material: glioma tissue, nonneoplastic brain tissue, or PBMCs (not recorded which). The CDR3 nucleotides read TGTGCCAGCAGTCGTACTAGCGGGAGGGGTGAGCAGTACTTC. Encoded protein: CASSRTSGRGEQYF.